A single sample is the source of the 9 T cell receptor beta chains below, sequenced in a study of blood T cell repertoires in COVID-19. Sequenced by immunoSEQ multiplex PCR; TCRdb stores in-frame clones only, minus some. The repertoire holds some 63,000 clones, with approximately 79% as singletons. Sequenced sample: peripheral blood. These receptors were collected from a human donor in a cohort sampled during active COVID-19.

The chain uses TRBV27 and TRBJ1-2, with a tentative D call TRBD1 (6 bases). The V gene lost 5 bases and the J gene lost 2 bases, with 12 bases spanning the gap. Germline CDR1 reads MNHEY; CDR2 reads SMNVEV (reference sequence). The CDR3 runs 14 residues. The CDR3 region is CASSQQGWNYGYTF. CDR3 DNA sequence: TGTGCCAGCAGTCAACAGGGTTGGAACTATGGCTACACCTTC.

CDR3 region: CASSIVFSGANVLTF. CDR3 nucleotides: TGTGCCAGTAGTATAGTTTTCTCCGGGGCCAACGTCCTGACTTTC. This chain uses TRBV19 with TRBJ2-6, with D hard to call. With 1 base removed from V and 4 bases from J, the gap between germline ends came to 8 bases. Germline values: CDR1 LNHDA, CDR2 SQIVND (reference sequence). CDR3 size: 15 residues.

This chain joins TRBV24-1 and TRBJ2-3; D unresolved. The CDR3 is 15 residues long. CDR1 is KGHDR and CDR2 is SFDVKD in the germline V gene. The V end was cut by 1 base, the J end by 0 bases, with 7 bases between. The CDR3 DNA reads TGTGCCACCAGTGATTTCGCACTAAGCACAGATACGCAGTATTTT. This sequence encodes CATSDFALSTDTQYF.

J is TRBJ1-5 and V is TRBV6-5; D ambiguous. CDR3 length: 14 amino acids. Trimming cost V 4 bases and J 0 bases, with 7 bases left between them. Germline values: CDR1 MNHEY, CDR2 SVGAGI. DNA for the CDR3: TGTGCCAGCAGTTGGAGTAATAGCAATCAGCCCCAGCATTTT. It yields the protein CASSWSNSNQPQHF.

This clone was observed a single time. The genes are TRBV7-2 and TRBJ1-2; unclear D gene. This CDR3 is built from 15 residues. V dropped 4 bases and J dropped 8 bases, with 20 bases sitting between them. Per germline, CDR1 SGHTA and CDR2 FQGNSA. The CDR3 sequence is CASSSLTGPEGGYTF. CDR3 coding DNA: TGTGCCAGCAGCTCGTTGACTGGGCCGGAGGGCGGCTACACCTTC.

The rearrangement joins TRBV7-2 to TRBJ2-1; TRBD2 matches 15 bases. The V segment lost 1 base and the J segment 7 bases; nucleotides outside the gene matches: 2. The CDR3 covers 16 residues. Germline V gene sequence: CDR1 SGHTA, CDR2 FQGNSA. This CDR3 reads CASSLEGTSGRNEQFF. The CDR3 bases are TGTGCCAGCAGCTTAGAAGGGACTAGCGGGAGGAATGAGCAGTTCTTC.

The genes are TRBV4-2 and TRBJ1-1; D is uncertain. V lost 0 bases and J lost 2, with 10 bases in between. Germline V gene data show CDR1 as LGHNA and CDR2 as YNFKEQ. The CDR3 sequence is 15 residues long. The CDR3 region is CASSQETVRNTEAFF. CDR3 DNA: TGTGCCAGCAGCCAAGAAACAGTGAGAAACACTGAAGCTTTCTTT.

This clone was counted a few times. The chain has TRBV30 and TRBJ2-5; TRBD1 is a possible D gene (6 bases). The V and J ends lost 0 bases and 9 bases respectively, with 17 bases between them. The CDR3 has 14 residues. CDR1 and CDR2 (germline): GTSNPN, SVGIG (reference sequence). DNA of the CDR3: TGTGCCTGGAGTGTAGGAGGACAGTCTTCGTCCCAGTACTTC. It yields the protein CAWSVGGQSSSQYF.

This chain connects TRBV5-1 to TRBJ2-3; perhaps TRBD1 as D (5 bases). Trimming shortened V by 3 bases and J by 5 bases, and 19 bases separated the two germline ends. There are 16 residues in the CDR3. Germline CDR1 SGHRS, CDR2 YFSETQ. CDR3 nucleotide sequence: TGCGCCAGCAGCTCCGGGTGGAAGGGGCAGGGAGATACGCAGTATTTT. It codes for CASSSGWKGQGDTQYF.